Listed here is a single T cell receptor (beta chain). The antigen it binds to is not known. The record has no base qualities; no much larger clone is one base away. The library was obtained by 5' RACE. Sequencing was carried out with a NextSeq 500. In the TCR library protocol, a unique molecular identifier was attached to each TCR cDNA molecule so that PCR and sequencing errors could be corrected. Per the authors' processing: TCR identification, UMI-based error correction and CDR3 extraction were performed with Decombinator tools. Expanded TCRs were defined as those above a frequency of 2 per 1,000, corresponding to the top 1% of the tumor frequency distribution. Renyi diversity was calculated using the R vegan package after each repertoire was subsampled 100 times to 5,000 TCRs. CDR3 similarity networks were built from amino acid triplet string-kernel similarity, with CDR3s being connected when pairwise similarity was above 0.82. TCRdb handled the public reads itself, with Q25 trimming in fastp and clone calling in MiXCR, and kept productive beta chains. Here each entry gathers all rows of one CDR3 protein and keeps the most common genes and DNA. These V and J calls rely on TCRdb rather than the paper's analysis. The sample table records tens of thousands of distinct CDR3 sequences; roughly 14% of these occur just once. 7.2% of the sample is held by the ten biggest clonotypes.

The CDR3 numbers 15 residues from cysteine through phenylalanine. The CDR3 DNA has 45 bases and is translated from base 1. V has 0 bases trimmed and J has 3 bases trimmed; junction bases matching no gene number 5. CDR1 DFQATT and CDR2 SNEGSKA were looked up in the germline V gene (reference sequence). This sample stems from a study of spatial heterogeneity in lung cancer (dated 2019 in TCRdb). The study in broad terms: Beta-chain transcripts were consistently detected in greater numbers than alpha-chain transcripts, which likely reflected higher beta-chain transcript abundance. In the raw uncorrected reads, each unique combination of TCR and UMI appeared more than ten times on average. In non-small cell lung cancer, the study made a quantitative comparison of TCR alpha and beta repertoires among multiple tumor regions, matched nontumor lung and blood. TCR repertoire features were related to nonsynonymous mutation counts determined by whole-exome sequencing of tumor tissue. At surgery, both alpha and beta chains were TCR-sequenced in 220 tumor regions, 63 to 65 matched nontumor lung samples and a few dozen PBMC samples.

The meaning of the sample's time point label: sample taken at primary tumor resection. Whole RNA extracted from tumor and nontumor lung tissue, or from cryopreserved PBMC samples, was used for TCR sequencing without cell sorting. Donors were under 95 patients with early-stage, untreated non-small cell lung cancer from the lung TRACERx cohort. A patient was chosen for TCR sequencing only when enough RNA was available from at least two tumor regions. General study outcomes and caveats: Confirming at a functional level the hypothesis that regional TCRs recognize regional mutations was considered to require additional single-cell paired TCR alpha and beta sequencing. Ubiquitous expanded tumor TCRs were found in blood more often at tumor resection than at routine follow-up.

Sequenced material: PBMCs, taken at surgery. The receptor chain draws on TRBV20-1 and TRBJ1-5, with 7 bases matching TRBD1. The TCR comes from a male donor with early-stage non-small cell lung cancer. The CDR3 protein sequence reads: CSARDLTGFNQPQHF. DNA sequence: TGCAGTGCTAGAGATCTGACAGGGTTCAATCAGCCCCAGCATTTT.